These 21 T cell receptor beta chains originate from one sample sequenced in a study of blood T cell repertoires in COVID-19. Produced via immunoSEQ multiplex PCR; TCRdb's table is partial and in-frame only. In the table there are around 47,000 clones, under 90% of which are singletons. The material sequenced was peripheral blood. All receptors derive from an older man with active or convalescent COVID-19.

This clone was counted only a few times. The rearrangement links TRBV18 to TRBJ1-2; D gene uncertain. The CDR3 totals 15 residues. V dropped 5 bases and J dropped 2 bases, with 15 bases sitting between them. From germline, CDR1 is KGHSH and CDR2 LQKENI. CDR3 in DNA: TGTGCCAGCTCAGCTCAGGTGGCCCAGAACTATGGCTACACCTTC. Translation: CASSAQVAQNYGYTF.

CDR3 nucleotide sequence: TGTGCCAGCAGCCCCATTCGCCGGGGGAGGAATGAGCAGTTCTTC. It encodes CASSPIRRGRNEQFF. This sequence joins TRBV7-9 and TRBJ2-1; possible D gene TRBD2, 6 bases. The CDR3 is made up of 15 amino acids. Trimming cost V 5 bases and J 7 bases, with 18 bases left between them. CDR1 and CDR2 (germline): SEHNR, FQNEAQ (reference sequence).

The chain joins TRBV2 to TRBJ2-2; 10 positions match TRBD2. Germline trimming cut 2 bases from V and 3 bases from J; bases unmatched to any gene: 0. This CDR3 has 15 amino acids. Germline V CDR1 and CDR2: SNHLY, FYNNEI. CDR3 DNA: TGTGCCAGCAGTGAACTAGCGGGAGACACCGGGGAGCTGTTTTTT. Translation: CASSELAGDTGELFF. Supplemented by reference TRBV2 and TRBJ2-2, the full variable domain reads EPEVTQTPSHQVTQMGQEVILRCVPISNHLYFYWYRQILGQKVEFLVSFYNNEISEKSEIFDDQFSVERPDGSNFTLKIRSTKLEDSAMYFCASSELAGDTGELFFGEGSRLTVL.

This CDR3 is CASSVTGGPHNEQFF. CDR3 DNA sequence: TGTGCCAGCAGTGTAACAGGGGGCCCCCACAATGAGCAGTTCTTC. This sequence joins TRBV25-1 and TRBJ2-1; 9 nucleotides align to TRBD1. J gave up 5 bases and V 4 bases, and 6 bases lay outside the gene matches. The CDR3 is made up of 15 amino acids. Germline V gives CDR1 MGHDK, CDR2 SYGVNS.

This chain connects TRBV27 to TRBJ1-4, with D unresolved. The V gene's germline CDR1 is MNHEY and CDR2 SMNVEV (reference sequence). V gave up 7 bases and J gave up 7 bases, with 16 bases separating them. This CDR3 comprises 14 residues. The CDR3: CASMAPAVGEKLFF. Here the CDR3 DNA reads TGTGCCAGCATGGCCCCCGCGGTCGGTGAAAAACTGTTTTTT.

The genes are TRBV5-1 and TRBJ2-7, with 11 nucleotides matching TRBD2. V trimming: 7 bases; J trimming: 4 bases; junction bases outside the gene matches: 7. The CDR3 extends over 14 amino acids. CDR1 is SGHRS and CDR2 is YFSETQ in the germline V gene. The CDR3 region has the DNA TGCGCCAGCTGTCCGACTAGCGGGGCTTACGAGCAGTACTTC. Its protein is CASCPTSGAYEQYF.

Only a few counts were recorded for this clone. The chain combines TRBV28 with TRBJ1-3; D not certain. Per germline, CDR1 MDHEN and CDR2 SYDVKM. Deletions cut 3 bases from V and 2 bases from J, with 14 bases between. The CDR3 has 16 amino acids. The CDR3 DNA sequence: TGTGCCAGCAGTTTTTCTCCCATCGAGACTGGAAACACCATATATTTT. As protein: CASSFSPIETGNTIYF.

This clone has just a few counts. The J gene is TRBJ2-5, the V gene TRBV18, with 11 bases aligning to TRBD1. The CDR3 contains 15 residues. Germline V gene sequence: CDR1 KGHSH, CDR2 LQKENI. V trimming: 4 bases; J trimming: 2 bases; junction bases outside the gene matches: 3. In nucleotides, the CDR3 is TGTGCCAGCTCACGGGACAGGGGGGATCAAGAGACCCAGTACTTC. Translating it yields CASSRDRGDQETQYF.

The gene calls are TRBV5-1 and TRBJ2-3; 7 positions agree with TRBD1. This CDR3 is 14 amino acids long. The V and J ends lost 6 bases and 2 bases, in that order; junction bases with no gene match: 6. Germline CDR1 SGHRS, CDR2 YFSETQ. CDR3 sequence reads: CASTLGQSTDTQYF. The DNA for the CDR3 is TGCGCCAGCACCCTGGGACAGTCCACAGATACGCAGTATTTT.

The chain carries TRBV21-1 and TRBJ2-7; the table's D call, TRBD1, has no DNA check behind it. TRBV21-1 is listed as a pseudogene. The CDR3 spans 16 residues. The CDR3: CTSSKGPGQGSHEQYF. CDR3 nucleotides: TGTACCAGCAGCAAGGGCCCCGGACAGGGGTCCCACGAGCAGTACTTC.

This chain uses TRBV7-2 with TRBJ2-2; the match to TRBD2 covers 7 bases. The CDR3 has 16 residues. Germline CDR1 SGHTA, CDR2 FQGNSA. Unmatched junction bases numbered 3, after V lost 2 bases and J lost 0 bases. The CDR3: CASSLFGGSNTGELFF. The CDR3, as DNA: TGTGCCAGCAGCTTATTCGGGGGGTCGAACACCGGGGAGCTGTTTTTT.

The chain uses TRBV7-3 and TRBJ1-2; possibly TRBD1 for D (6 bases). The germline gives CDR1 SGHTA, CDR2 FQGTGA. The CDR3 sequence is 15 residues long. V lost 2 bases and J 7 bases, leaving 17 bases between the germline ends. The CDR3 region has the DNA TGTGCCAGCAGCTTAGCCGGACAGTACCAAGGTGGCTACACCTTC. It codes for CASSLAGQYQGGYTF.

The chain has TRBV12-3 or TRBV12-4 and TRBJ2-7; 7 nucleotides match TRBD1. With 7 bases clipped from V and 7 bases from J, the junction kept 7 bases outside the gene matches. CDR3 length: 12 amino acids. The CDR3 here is CASTPVRGEQYF. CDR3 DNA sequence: TGTGCCAGCACCCCCGTCAGGGGGGAGCAGTACTTC.

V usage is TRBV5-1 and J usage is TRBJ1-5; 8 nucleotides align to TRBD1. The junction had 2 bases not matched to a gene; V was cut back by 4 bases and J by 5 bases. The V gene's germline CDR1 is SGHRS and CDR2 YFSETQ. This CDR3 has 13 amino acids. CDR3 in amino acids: CASSPTGDQPQHF. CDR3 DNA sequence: TGCGCCAGCAGCCCGACAGGGGATCAGCCCCAGCATTTT.

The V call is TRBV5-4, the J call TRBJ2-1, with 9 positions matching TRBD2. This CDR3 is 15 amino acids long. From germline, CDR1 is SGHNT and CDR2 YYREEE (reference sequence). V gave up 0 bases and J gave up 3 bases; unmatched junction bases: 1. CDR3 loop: CASSLASGDYNEQFF. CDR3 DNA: TGTGCCAGCAGCTTGGCTAGCGGGGACTACAATGAGCAGTTCTTC.

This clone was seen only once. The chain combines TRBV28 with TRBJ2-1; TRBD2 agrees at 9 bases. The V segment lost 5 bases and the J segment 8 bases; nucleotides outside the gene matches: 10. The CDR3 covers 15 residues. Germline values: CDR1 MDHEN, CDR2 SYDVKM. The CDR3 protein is CASSVPGLAFYEQFF. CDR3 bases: TGTGCCAGCAGTGTACCGGGACTAGCTTTCTATGAGCAGTTCTTC.

CDR3 residues: CASSWARGGGETQYF. The CDR3 DNA reads TGCGCCAGCAGCTGGGCGCGGGGGGGCGGGGAGACCCAGTACTTC. V usage is TRBV5-1 and J usage is TRBJ2-5; 9 bases are a match to TRBD2. Germline CDR1 SGHRS, CDR2 YFSETQ. Trimming took 3 bases from V and 5 from J; bases not matched to a gene: 8. The CDR3 totals 15 residues.

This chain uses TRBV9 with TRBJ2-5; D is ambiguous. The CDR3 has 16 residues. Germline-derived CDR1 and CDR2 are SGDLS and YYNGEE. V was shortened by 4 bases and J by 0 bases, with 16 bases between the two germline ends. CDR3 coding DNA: TGTGCCAGCAGCCCCCGGCCTAGAATGAACCAAGAGACCCAGTACTTC. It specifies CASSPRPRMNQETQYF.

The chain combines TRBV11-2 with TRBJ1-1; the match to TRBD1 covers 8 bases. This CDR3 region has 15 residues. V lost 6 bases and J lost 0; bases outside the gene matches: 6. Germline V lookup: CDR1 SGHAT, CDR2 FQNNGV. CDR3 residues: CASSQTGGMNTEAFF. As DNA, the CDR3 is TGTGCCAGCAGTCAAACAGGGGGAATGAACACTGAAGCTTTCTTT.

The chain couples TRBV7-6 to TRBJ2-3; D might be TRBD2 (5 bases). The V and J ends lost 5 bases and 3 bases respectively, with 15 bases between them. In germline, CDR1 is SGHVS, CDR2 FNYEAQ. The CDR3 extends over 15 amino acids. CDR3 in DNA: TGTGCCAGCAGCCGAGGGTTTGGGGAAACAGATACGCAGTATTTT. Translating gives CASSRGFGETDTQYF. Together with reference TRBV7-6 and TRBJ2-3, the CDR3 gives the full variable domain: GAGVSQSPRYKVTKRGQDVALRCDPISGHVSLYWYRQALGQGPEFLTYFNYEAQQDKSGLPNDRFSAERPEGSISTLTIQRTEQRDSAMYRCASSRGFGETDTQYFGPGTRLTVL.

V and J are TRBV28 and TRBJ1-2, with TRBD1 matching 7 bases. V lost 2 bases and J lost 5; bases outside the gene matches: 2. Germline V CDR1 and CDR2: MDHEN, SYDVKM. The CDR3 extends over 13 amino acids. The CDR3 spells CASSLGQAYGYTF. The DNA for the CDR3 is TGTGCCAGCAGTTTAGGACAGGCTTATGGCTACACCTTC.